The following is a TCR beta chain sequence with its context. The sample is drawn from a study of blood T cell repertoires in COVID-19. Germline-derived CDR1 and CDR2 are SGHTS and YDEGEE. Trimming cost V 3 bases and J 0 bases, with 10 bases left between them. The CDR3 consists of 16 residues. TCRdb keeps only in-frame clones here, not all; method: immunoSEQ multiplex PCR. The sample includes tens of thousands of clones, 85% to 90% of them seen just once. The sequenced sample was peripheral blood. The sequence derives from a man aged 55-75 years with acute or convalescent COVID-19. This chain connects TRBV5-8 to TRBJ2-6; maybe TRBD2 (6 bases). The CDR3 DNA reads as TGTGCCAGCAGCTGGGGACTCACCTCTGGGGCCAACGTCCTGACTTTC. This codes for CASSWGLTSGANVLTF.